This T cell receptor (beta chain) appears in the sequencing data of a study of blood T cell repertoires in COVID-19. Across the whole study: The analysed material was cDNA or gDNA that came from T cells, B-cell-depleted T cells, or PBMCs.

This CDR3 has 16 amino acids. Trimming stripped 2 bases from V and 2 bases from J, with 16 bases between. Germline CDR1 is MDHEN and CDR2 is SYDVKM. TCRdb's table, derived via immunoSEQ multiplex PCR, lists solely in-frame clones and lacks some. The repertoire has about 370,000 clones, approximately 90% of them found once; the top ten carry 1%. V gene TRBV28 combines with J gene TRBJ2-7; TRBD2 is a possible D gene (6 bases). Material: PBMCs or T cells enriched from blood (not recorded which). This sequence originates from a man younger than 35 who had recovered from COVID-19. The CDR3 sequence: CASSLVLGDFAYEQYF. The CDR3 DNA is TGTGCCAGCAGTTTAGTTTTGGGGGACTTCGCCTACGAGCAGTACTTC.